Given below is one T cell receptor (beta chain) in context. This CDR3 spans 14 amino acids. Germline values: CDR1 DFQATT, CDR2 SNEGSKA (reference sequence). Deletions cut 3 bases from V and 6 bases from J, with 14 bases between. Produced via immunoSEQ multiplex PCR; TCRdb's table is partial and in-frame only. This sample has 200,000 or so clones, with around 85% found just once. The sample comes from a study of blood T cell repertoires in COVID-19. Turning to the study itself: COVID-19 samples from acute and convalescent phases originated in the United States, Italy and Spain. The cDNA or gDNA used as material had been derived from T cells, B-cell-depleted T cells, or PBMCs.

V gene TRBV20-1 combines with J gene TRBJ2-2, with D unresolved. The sequencing sample was made of peripheral blood. This receptor was taken from an older woman with acute or convalescent COVID-19. The chain's CDR3 is CSASTTTRPGELFF. The CDR3 DNA follows: TGCAGTGCTAGTACCACTACAAGGCCCGGGGAGCTGTTTTTT.